Sequencing of this T cell receptor beta chain was carried out in a study of T cells in Graves' hyperthyroidism and ophthalmopathy. Per germline, CDR1 DFQATT and CDR2 SNEGSKA (reference sequence). The CDR3 totals 15 residues. J gave up 9 bases and V 0 bases, and 7 bases lay outside the gene matches. This clonotype was seen only a few times. RNA transcripts were the template for amplifying TCR beta CDR3 regions. HTBI primers were employed in a first-round RT-PCR of the TCR CDR3. One entry per CDR3 protein, called by TCRdb with MiXCR from the multiplex PCR reads. The table shows approximately 620,000 distinct CDR3 sequences, with over 11% occurring only once. Diagnoses rested on clinical symptoms, serum thyroxine and TRAb, thyroid ultrasound and orbital computed tomography. The blood specimen was taken at initial hyperthyroidism diagnosis, before any ophthalmopathy symptoms. PBMCs were obtained from over 8.5 ml fresh peripheral blood.

The source of this sequence is a woman aged 25 to 39 with Graves' hyperthyroidism that later progressed to Graves' ophthalmopathy. V and J are TRBV20-1 and TRBJ1-6; 8 nucleotides align to TRBD1. Sequencing was done on a sample of blood. The CDR3 region is CSARDGQGGGSPLHF. DNA for the CDR3: TGCAGTGCTAGAGATGGACAGGGAGGCGGTTCACCCCTCCACTTT.